This T cell receptor beta chain was obtained from a study of blood T cells in healthy people across ages. The authors ran a second PCR of about 7 to 11 cycles using a sample-barcoded 5' primer and a J-beta primer mix. Every cDNA molecule carried a tag from a template-switch adaptor bearing 12 random nucleotides. Each CDR3 protein gets one entry after TCRdb re-called the 5' RACE reads with MiXCR. The sample records 1.5 million to 2 million distinct CDR3 sequences, roughly 27% being singletons. There are a few counts of this clonotype. The CDR3 spans 10 residues. Germline CDR1 reads DFQATT; CDR2 reads SNEGSKA (reference sequence).

The sample consisted of blood. The TCR sequence derives from a woman in her thirties in good health. V usage is TRBV20-1 and J usage is TRBJ2-5; D not certain. CDR3 in amino acids: CTPIYETQYF. The CDR3, as DNA: TGCACCCCAATCTATGAGACCCAGTACTTC.